This TCR beta chain was observed in a study of blood T cells in healthy people across ages. The draw of peripheral blood yielded approximately 11 milliliters from each donor. Germline V gene data show CDR1 as MNHEY and CDR2 as SMNVEV (reference sequence). V lost 1 base to trimming and J lost 4 bases; unmatched junction nucleotides: 7. There are 16 residues in the CDR3. Combining a sample-barcoded 5' primer with a J-beta primer mix, a second PCR ran for roughly 6 to 12 cycles. TCRdb processed the 5' RACE reads anew with MiXCR; each CDR3 protein has one entry. Of some 1.6 million distinct CDR3 sequences listed, roughly a third are singletons.

This sequence joins TRBV27 and TRBJ2-5; 9 bases align to TRBD2. The sequence derives from a woman aged 25-40 years in good health. The sample consisted of blood. The CDR3 loop reads CASSLLSLAGRETQYF. The CDR3 nucleotides read TGTGCCAGCAGTTTATTGTCTCTAGCGGGAAGAGAGACCCAGTACTTC.